The rows below give T cell receptor beta chains drawn from one sample of a study of monozygotic twins with inflammatory bowel disease. TCRdb reprocessed the 5' RACE reads; each CDR3 protein has one entry and no DNA is given. The listing records approximately 400,000 distinct CDR3 sequences. The sequenced material came from blood. The receptor set was obtained from a human donor with ulcerative colitis or Crohn's disease, or a healthy co-twin of an affected twin (not recorded which). The CDR3 runs from the conserved cysteine through the conserved F or W.

CDR3aa: CASSLDIADTGELFF
v_gene: TRBV7-2
j_gene: TRBJ2-2

CDR3aa: CASSEYDKLGSYEQYF
v_gene: TRBV5-1
j_gene: TRBJ2-7

CDR3aa: CASSLVYNEQFF
v_gene: TRBV7-9
j_gene: TRBJ2-1

CDR3aa: CATSDSYYEQYF
v_gene: TRBV24-1
j_gene: TRBJ2-7

CDR3aa: CASSKRADTQYF
v_gene: TRBV5-8
j_gene: TRBJ2-3

CDR3aa: CASSEGASGPETQYF
v_gene: TRBV2
j_gene: TRBJ2-5

CDR3aa: CASSYSAGGADTQYF
v_gene: TRBV6-5
j_gene: TRBJ2-3

CDR3aa: CASSSQDRDYGYTF
v_gene: TRBV11-3
j_gene: TRBJ1-2

CDR3aa: CASSPSIQRPNEQFF
v_gene: TRBV7-2
j_gene: TRBJ2-1

CDR3aa: CASRQTGRETQYF
v_gene: TRBV7-2
j_gene: TRBJ2-5

CDR3aa: CASSGPGTAQETQYF
v_gene: TRBV5-6
j_gene: TRBJ2-5

CDR3aa: CSAPSGGLAGGRETQYF
v_gene: TRBV20-1
j_gene: TRBJ2-5

CDR3aa: CASSLLRDSTYEQYF
v_gene: TRBV5-1
j_gene: TRBJ2-7

CDR3aa: CASSDLNYGYTF
v_gene: TRBV5-1
j_gene: TRBJ1-2

CDR3aa: CASSPGQVLGQPQHF
v_gene: TRBV7-2
j_gene: TRBJ1-5

CDR3aa: CSAREVGTDTQYF
v_gene: TRBV20-1
j_gene: TRBJ2-3

CDR3aa: CASSYSKASGGAVFNEQFF
v_gene: TRBV6-5
j_gene: TRBJ2-1

CDR3aa: CAWTRFYNSPLHF
v_gene: TRBV30
j_gene: TRBJ1-6

CDR3aa: CASTEGSLDNQPQHF
v_gene: TRBV6-1
j_gene: TRBJ1-5

CDR3aa: CATSTGTENTEAFF
v_gene: TRBV15
j_gene: TRBJ1-1

CDR3aa: CASSLDRGIYPQHF
v_gene: TRBV6-1
j_gene: TRBJ1-5

CDR3aa: CASSQDVGQVYNEQFF
v_gene: TRBV4-1
j_gene: TRBJ2-1

CDR3aa: CASSLGLAGEYF
v_gene: TRBV5-5
j_gene: TRBJ2-5

CDR3aa: CASALGQSNQETQYF
v_gene: TRBV12-5
j_gene: TRBJ2-5

CDR3aa: CASSLTLGQSYEQYF
v_gene: TRBV5-1
j_gene: TRBJ2-7